This T cell receptor beta chain originates from a study of patients and donors after allogeneic stem cell transplantation. The CDR3 length is 16 residues. Trimming took 2 bases from V and 3 from J, leaving 17 bases between them. CDR1 MGHRA and CDR2 YSYEKL come from the germline V gene. TCRdb redid the calling of the RT-PCR reads with MiXCR, one entry per CDR3 protein. In the table there are about 960,000 distinct CDR3 sequences, around 17% of which are singletons. This clonotype was picked up a small number of times. The chain joins TRBV4-1 to TRBJ2-7; D gene uncertain. Sample: blood, either unsorted or a sorted T cell fraction (not recorded which). This receptor was obtained from a human donor who was either an allogeneic HSCT recipient or a stem cell or donor lymphocyte infusion donor (not recorded which). It is not recorded whose cells these are; they may come from a transplant donor. The CDR3 DNA sequence: TGCGCCAGCAGCCAACTCCCTGCTCCGTACCACTACGAGCAGTACTTC. Translated: CASSQLPAPYHYEQYF.